This entry concerns a single T cell receptor (beta chain). This clonotype was seen repeatedly, ten times or more. Its antigen target is currently unknown. Base qualities were left out, and no much larger clone turns up one base away. The sample belongs to a study of T cell repertoires in cytomegalovirus infection (dated by TCRdb to the late 2010s). General notes on the study: Donor HLA type was relevant to the analysis, as public TCR beta signatures indicated carriage of CMV infection together with the matching HLA type. Beyond this particular receptor, the publication reports: In both this cohort and an independent roughly 360-donor cohort, the cumulative frequency of public TCR beta family members distinguished carriers of CMV infection plus the relevant HLA type. The ex vivo response was dominated by HLA-C-restricted CMV-specific TCR beta clonotypes, and the single most frequent clonotype in two of eight donors was supplied by these HLA-C-restricted clonotypes.

Trimmed from V: 4 bases; trimmed from J: 2 bases; junction bases lacking a gene match: 8. The germline V gene yields SGHTA for CDR1 and FQGNSA for CDR2. Taken from cysteine to phenylalanine, the CDR3 has 16 residues. Solely the CDR3 DNA is kept, with 48 bases framed from the first base. The sequencer listed for this sample is Illumina HiSeq 1500. The raw public data were reprocessed by TCRdb itself: fastp quality trimming at Q25, MiXCR clonotype calling, in-frame beta chains only. Each CDR3 protein gets just one entry, which takes the most common genes and DNA from the rows behind it. The sample has 200,000 to 300,000 distinct CDR3 sequences on record, over 8% of them singletons. Around 16% of the sample goes to the ten largest clones.

Sequenced input: PBMCs. The chain joins TRBV7-2 to TRBJ1-3; 7 junctional bases match TRBD1. The sequence was obtained from a human donor in good health (CMV status not recorded). Some clones in this sample may be carry-over from other donors' samples. The DNA sequence is as follows: TGTGCCAGCAGCTCCTCGGACAGGATGACTGGAAACACCATATATTTT. Its protein is CASSSSDRMTGNTIYF.